This T cell receptor beta chain is from a study of human T cells and chemical hapten exposure (dated by TCRdb to the early 2020s). Context from the whole study: For sensitization, 2% DPC in acetone was applied to a 2 cm by 2 cm area of upper inner arm skin. Weekly therapeutic DPC doses were additionally applied to the scalp of patients throughout the roughly 23-week study period. Patch testing on the upper back used Finn chambers containing 0.01% DPC, with scoring done after 6 days according to International Contact Dermatitis Research Group standards. The study tracked peripheral blood TCR repertoire changes in vivo during primary and secondary sensitization to the hapten diphenylcyclopropenone (DPC) in alopecia patients. Blood was sampled from patients pre-sensitization (week 0) and at 2, 6 and about 24 weeks after DPC sensitization. Nearly 30 alopecia patients gave blood for TCR sequencing at one to four time points (pre-sensitization, 2, 6 and 24 weeks). Libraries were pooled for sequencing, and variation in per-sample TCR yields was attributed mainly to small differences in library volumes within the pool. Alopecia areata with under or over 50% scalp involvement, alopecia totalis and alopecia universalis were represented in the patient cohort, which was mostly female.

This clonotype was counted many times. The antigen it binds to is not known. There are no base qualities to consult, and no much larger clone falls within one base. The time point label here, explained by the study, means: patch test 1, 2 weeks after DPC sensitization. The treatment or condition tag for this specimen amounts to: therapeutic diphenylcyclopropenone sensitization with weekly scalp DPC. Blood at each patch-test visit was drawn before the patch test was applied. Eligible patients were aged 18 to 70, diagnosed with alopecia, deemed suitable for DPC therapy, and excluded if pregnant. Unfractionated whole blood was collected in Tempus Blood RNA tubes, and total RNA was extracted from that blood. Paper-wide results and their limitations: The number of TCRs above 1 in 1000 frequency did not change with DPC sensitization; there was no evidence of global repertoire structure alterations. After repeated subsampling, the strength of the expansion versus patch-test correlation and the threshold at which it became significant changed. Patch test score was positively correlated with the number of PT1 expanded TCRs, with significance at thresholds 8, 16 and 32 but not at 4. Significantly more large CDR3 similarity clusters were formed by expanded TCRs than by pre-sensitization or healthy control sets, consistent with antigen-driven responses. Alopecia, a presumed autoimmune disease, was present in all patients, so the immune response of the patients might differ from that of healthy individuals.

Libraries came from RACE. The run used a NextSeq 500. Library preparation attached unique molecular identifiers to individual cDNA molecules for quantitative, reproducible TCR counting. Both TCR alpha and TCR beta chains were sequenced from each blood RNA sample. In the original analysis: Samples had a median of about 90,000 TCRs, with a range from roughly 23,224 to 700,000. The Decombinator software suite was used to annotate V, J and CDR3 in the TCR reads. For the PS versus PT1 abundance plots, all samples were subsampled to the same number of TCRs (28,000). TCRs were defined as expanded if absent before sensitization and observed at least eight times at the 2-week time point. The public reads were quality trimmed at Q25 with fastp and then assembled into clones with MiXCR by TCRdb, keeping productive beta chains. Rows are combined by CDR3 protein, so each entry shows the most common genes and DNA. The V and J calls were determined by TCRdb, not by the authors. The sample table holds over 75,000 distinct CDR3 sequences, of which approximately 8% were seen once. In total, the top ten clones hold around 1.5% of the sample.

The TCR was taken from a woman in her twenties or thirties with alopecia areata. Some clones in this sample may be carry-over from other donors' samples. The material was whole blood, obtained in connection with sensitization to the hapten diphenylcyclopropenone (DPC).

The sequenced DNA is TGTGCCAGCAGCTTAGGGGCTAGTAGAGAGACCCAGTACTTC. This is translated as CASSLGASRETQYF. The chain is encoded by TRBV11-2 joined to TRBJ2-5, with the D gene too uncertain to name. CDR1 and CDR2 were assigned from the germline V gene as SGHAT and FQNNGV. Between the V and J ends, shortened by 1 base and 4 bases respectively, the junction contains 10 bases. Taken from cysteine to phenylalanine, the CDR3 has 14 residues. CDR3 DNA is the only sequence kept; it has 42 bases, read in frame from the first base.